The 4 T cell receptor beta chains given below trace back to one sample, sequenced in a study of identifying expanded T cells in peripheral blood. The data were produced by immunoSEQ multiplex PCR, yet TCRdb's version contains in-frame clones alone and is incomplete. The sample has some 100,000 clones, approximately 90% seen once. Sequencing input: blood. The origin of the receptors is a person between 18 and 75 years old in good health.

V and J are TRBV30 and TRBJ2-1, with TRBD2 matching over 7 bases. Germline V gene data show CDR1 as GTSNPN and CDR2 as SVGIG (reference sequence). The ends lost 5 bases at V and 12 bases at J; junction bases unmatched: 7. CDR3 size: 11 residues. The CDR3 coding sequence is TGTGCCTGGGGCGGGGGAGTAGCGCAGTTCTTC. This gives the protein CAWGGGVAQFF.

The chain employs TRBV6-6 and TRBJ2-1, with unresolved D. V lost 8 bases and J 5 bases, leaving 19 bases between the germline ends. CDR1 and CDR2 (germline): MNHNY, SVGAGI (reference sequence). The CDR3 spans 15 residues. CDR3 in amino acids: CASSLVGLEHNEQFF. The CDR3 region has the DNA TGTGCCAGCTCCCTTGTGGGGTTAGAACACAATGAGCAGTTCTTC.

The chain has TRBV19 and TRBJ2-7, with D possibly called TRBD1 or TRBD2 (5 bases each). Germline loops: CDR1 LNHDA, CDR2 SQIVND (reference sequence). With 6 bases removed from V and 5 bases from J, the gap between germline ends came to 17 bases. The CDR3 totals 14 residues. CDR3: CASSRQTGDHEQYF. The CDR3 DNA is TGTGCCAGTAGCCGGCAGACCGGGGACCACGAGCAGTACTTC.

The V gene is TRBV5-5, the J gene TRBJ2-2; 9 bases are a match to TRBD1. V lost 4 bases, J lost 3 bases, and 7 bases stayed unmatched. Germline CDR1 and CDR2: SGHKS and YYEKEE (reference sequence). The CDR3 spans 16 residues. The CDR3 loop is CASSPWTGVDTGELFF. CDR3 nucleotide sequence: TGTGCCAGCAGCCCCTGGACAGGGGTTGACACCGGGGAGCTGTTTTTT.